This T cell receptor (beta chain) was found in a study of shared clonotypes between healthy human individuals. At deep level, the assay was performed. Here immunoSEQ multiplex PCR was the method, and the copy in TCRdb shows in-frame clones only, minus some. The table lists about 820,000 clones, about 92% of them singletons, with less than 25% in the top ten. CD45RO-negative, CCR7-positively selected cells formed the naive CD8 fraction, excluding terminally differentiated effector memory CD45RA+ cells. V shed 8 bases and J shed 0 bases, with 11 bases lying between them. Looked up from germline, CDR1 is MRHNA and CDR2 is SNTAGT. The CDR3 spans 15 residues.

This sequence originates from a young man in good health. The chain has TRBV6-4 and TRBJ2-6; D gene ambiguous. Sequencing was performed on naive CD8+ T cells sorted from blood. This chain's CDR3 is CASQPTSSGANVLTF. DNA of the CDR3: TGTGCCAGCCAGCCTACGTCCTCTGGGGCCAACGTCCTGACTTTC.